This is a list of T cell receptor beta chains from one sample in a study of CD8+ T cells in alopecia areata. Repertoires were generated with immunoSEQ multiplex PCR, while TCRdb's copy carries only in-frame clones and drops some. This table has 110,000 to 150,000 clones, roughly 53% appearing once. The sequences come from CD4+ T cells sorted from blood, collected at week 0. Source of these receptors: a human donor with alopecia areata. Each CDR3 is given with its conserved first and last residue. Each record gives: clone size, D gene, J gene, V gene, CDR3 DNA, CDR3 protein. A D gene is named only where the DNA matches it firmly. Clone size appears in some rows only: once, few, many, or a class for an expanded clone.

once	-	TRBJ1-4	TRBV6-5	TGTGCCAGCAGAAACTCCAGGCTTAGGGGGGAAAAACTGTTTTTT	CASRNSRLRGEKLFF
-	TRBD1	TRBJ1-2	TRBV9	TGTGCCAGCAGCTTTGGACAGGGAATACATGGCTACACCTTC	CASSFGQGIHGYTF
-	TRBD2	TRBJ2-7	TRBV5-1	TGCGCCAGCAGTCCTAGCGGGACGGATGCCTACGAGCAGTACTTC	CASSPSGTDAYEQYF
-	-	TRBJ2-7	TRBV4-3	TGCGCCAGCAGCGTGTCGTACGAGCAGTACTTC	CASSVSYEQYF
-	-	TRBJ2-1	TRBV4-1	TGCGCCAGCAGCCAAGATCGGCACTCCGTGTACAATGAGCAGTTCTTC	CASSQDRHSVYNEQFF
many	-	TRBJ2-5	TRBV6-5	TGTGCCAGCAGTTACTCGACGAGGGGAATGGAAGAGACCCAGTACTTC	CASSYSTRGMEETQYF
-	-	TRBJ1-1	TRBV29-1	TGCAGCGTTGTGAGGTGGGGCACTGAAGCTTTCTTT	CSVVRWGTEAFF
-	-	TRBJ2-3	TRBV29-1	TGCAGCGTGCAGGGATCCACAGATACGCAGTATTTT	CSVQGSTDTQYF
-	-	TRBJ1-5	TRBV5-1	TGCGCCAGCAGCTTGGGCGCGGGGCAGCCCCAGCATTTT	CASSLGAGQPQHF
-	-	TRBJ2-3	TRBV2	TGTGCCAGCAGCAGCGGGCTCACAGATACGCAGTATTTT	CASSSGLTDTQYF
-	-	TRBJ1-1	TRBV7-9	TGTGCCAGCAGCTGGATCAACACTGAAGCTTTCTTT	CASSWINTEAFF
few	-	TRBJ2-7	TRBV15	TGTGCCACCAGCAGACGGGGCAGTGCCTACGAGCAGTACTTC	CATSRRGSAYEQYF
-	-	TRBJ2-7	TRBV11-2	TGTGCCAGCAGCTTAACGGCTGGCGCAAGCTCCTACGAGCAGTACTTC	CASSLTAGASSYEQYF
few	TRBD1	TRBJ2-7	TRBV7-9	TGTGCCAGCAGCTCACAGGGGGCAAACTCCTACGAGCAGTACTTC	CASSSQGANSYEQYF
-	TRBD1	TRBJ1-6	TRBV30	TGTGCCTGGGTGGGGACAGGGTATACACCCCTCCACTTT	CAWVGTGYTPLHF
-	-	TRBJ1-5	TRBV7-9	TGTGCCAGCAGCTTAGGACCCCCGCCGCCCCAGCATTTT	CASSLGPPPPQHF
-	-	TRBJ2-5	TRBV29-1	TGCAGCGTTGAGCGGGCAGGGAAAGAGACCCAGTACTTC	CSVERAGKETQYF
few	-	TRBJ1-1	TRBV29-1	TGCAGCGTTAGCCTCGGGTCAGGGAAGACTGAAGCTTTCTTT	CSVSLGSGKTEAFF
few	-	TRBJ1-2	TRBV29-1	TGCAGCGTTGTAGAAGCTTATTATGGCTACACCTTC	CSVVEAYYGYTF
-	-	TRBJ2-5	TRBV4-3	TGCGCCAGCAGCCAAGATCGGGGATATGAGACCCAGTACTTC	CASSQDRGYETQYF
-	-	TRBJ2-7	TRBV30	TGTGCCTGGAGTGATGGGGCCTCCTACGAGCAGTACTTC	CAWSDGASYEQYF
-	-	TRBJ1-6	TRBV30	TGTGCCTGGAGGGTAGTCGACAGAAATTCACCCCTCCACTTT	CAWRVVDRNSPLHF
-	-	TRBJ1-1	TRBV7-9	TGTGCCAGCAGCCCCTTCGGGGGGCTGAACACTGAAGCTTTCTTT	CASSPFGGLNTEAFF
few	-	TRBJ2-7	TRBV2	TGTGCCAGCACTGAGGGAGCCTACGAGCAGTACTTC	CASTEGAYEQYF
-	-	TRBJ2-3	TRBV7-8	TGTGCCAGCAGCCCGCCGGGCCCCCGGTCGGCAGATACGCAGTATTTT	CASSPPGPRSADTQYF
few	TRBD1	TRBJ1-6	TRBV4-1	TGCGCCAGCAGCCAAGACGGACAGGGGGCTAGATCACCCCTCCACTTT	CASSQDGQGARSPLHF
few	-	TRBJ1-1	TRBV6-5	TGTGCCAGCAGTCTCGTCATGAACACTGAAGCTTTCTTT	CASSLVMNTEAFF
-	-	TRBJ2-7	TRBV29-1	TGCAGCGACCTTCCGGGACGATGGGACGAGCAGTACTTC	CSDLPGRWDEQYF
few	-	TRBJ2-3	TRBV2	TGTGCCATCCCGAAGCCGGGGGCGCGGGTAGATACGCAGTATTTT	CAIPKPGARVDTQYF
-	TRBD1	TRBJ1-2	TRBV25-1	TGTGCCAGCAGGGGGACAGGGATAAATGGCTACACCTTC	CASRGTGINGYTF
-	TRBD2	TRBJ2-7	TRBV5-1	TGCGCCAGCAGCCCGGGCGGGGGACTTACGGACGAGCAGTACTTC	CASSPGGGLTDEQYF
many	-	TRBJ2-7	TRBV29-1	TGCAGCGCCACCGGACAGTTCCAATACGAGCAGTACTTC	CSATGQFQYEQYF
-	-	TRBJ1-4	TRBV15	TGTGCCACCAGCAGCCTAGACAACGCAGGAGAAAAACTGTTTTTT	CATSSLDNAGEKLFF
-	-	TRBJ1-2	TRBV30	TGTGCCTGGAGTGTATGGTTGCAGGGCGGAGATGGCTACACCTTC	CAWSVWLQGGDGYTF